The sequence of this T cell receptor (beta chain) was determined in a study of blood T cell repertoires in COVID-19 (dated by TCRdb to the early 2020s). At the level of the whole study: Samples from collaborators originated in the United States, Italy and Spain and spanned both the acute and convalescent phases of COVID-19. The prospective study material was composed of cDNA or gDNA derived from T cells, B-cell-depleted T cells, or PBMCs. Subjects who had been exposed to COVID-19, were actively infected with it, or had recovered from it provided the deeply sampled blood TCRbeta repertoires that made up the dataset. The repertoires were made available in a free public database intended to serve as a resource for research on the immune response to SARS-CoV-2. Samples were obtained from the ongoing ImmuneRACE study (first 160 participants) and from some 1,300 subjects provided by 6 global collaborators. A de-identified subject ID, COVID-19 status, age in years and sex were almost always included in the sample metadata. Where available, HLA class I and class II types were obtained from metadata supplied by the sample provider rather than from assay-based typing. Results and caveats for the whole study, not just this receptor: The amount of clinical and demographic metadata varied by source and participant and was provided uncurated.

The immunoSEQ Assay, a bias-controlled multiplex PCR, was used to amplify TCRbeta CDR3 regions from genomic DNA. The authors' pipeline ran thus. The number of nucleated cells in each sample was estimated by amplification of reference gene primers within the assay. To quantify the absolute abundance of each unique TCRbeta CDR3 rearrangement, sequence reads were collapsed and filtered. For each sample, productive Simpson clonality was calculated as the square root of Simpson's diversity index across productive rearrangements. What TCRdb holds here is the immuneACCESS table cut down to in-frame rearrangements. Part of the clones is not present; checked against another copy, under half of the missing clones reflect an unresolved V gene, and the others are unexplained. That table supplies the V and J calls and clone size; D and trimming were determined from the DNA. This sample has fewer than 130,000 clones in its table, and over 75% of those were observed once. The top ten hold roughly 17% of the sample.

Each collaborating institution followed its own protocols to collect whole blood in K2EDTA tubes. For TCRbeta analysis, collaborators shipped samples as frozen whole blood, isolated PBMCs, or DNA extracted from either of those sample types. CDR1 SGHRS and CDR2 YFSETQ were looked up in the germline V gene. The cysteine opens and the phenylalanine closes a CDR3 of 13 amino acids. Only the CDR3 DNA stays, 39 bases, in frame from base 1. V loses 3 bases of germline sequence and J loses 4 bases, and the interval between the two ends is 10 bases. This clone was recorded a few times. The clone's antigen remains unknown. No per-base quality is available; no much larger clone lies one base away.

Sequencing used peripheral blood. The receptor was derived from a woman older than 75 with active or convalescent COVID-19. The chain is encoded by TRBV5-1 joined to TRBJ1-2; the D gene is not confidently resolved. Here the CDR3 is given as CASSSMGPYGYTF. The DNA sequence is as follows: TGCGCCAGCAGCTCTATGGGCCCCTATGGCTACACCTTC.